This passage covers 2 T cell receptor beta chains from one sample sequenced in a study of technical replicates of blood from a handful of donors. Repertoires were generated with immunoSEQ multiplex PCR, while TCRdb's copy carries only in-frame clones and drops some. This sample has almost 70,000 clones, with approximately 90% found just once. Material: T cells isolated from PBMCs. The receptors stem from a human donor in good health.

The chain uses TRBV19 and TRBJ1-1; no firm D call. Trimming pared 7 bases from V and 1 base from J, leaving 13 bases between. The germline V gene encodes CDR1 LNHDA and CDR2 SQIVND (reference sequence). The CDR3 is made up of 14 amino acids. As DNA, the CDR3 is TGTGCCAGTACCTCTTCATTCGGGAACACTGAAGCTTTCTTT. Translation gives CASTSSFGNTEAFF.

This chain joins TRBV4-2 and TRBJ1-1; tentative D call: TRBD1 (5 bases). Per germline, CDR1 LGHNA and CDR2 YNFKEQ. The CDR3 is made up of 15 amino acids. Trimming took 1 base from V and 4 from J, leaving 13 bases between them. CDR3: CASSQATGSGTEAFF. In nucleotides, the CDR3 is TGTGCCAGCAGCCAAGCAACAGGCAGTGGCACTGAAGCTTTCTTT.